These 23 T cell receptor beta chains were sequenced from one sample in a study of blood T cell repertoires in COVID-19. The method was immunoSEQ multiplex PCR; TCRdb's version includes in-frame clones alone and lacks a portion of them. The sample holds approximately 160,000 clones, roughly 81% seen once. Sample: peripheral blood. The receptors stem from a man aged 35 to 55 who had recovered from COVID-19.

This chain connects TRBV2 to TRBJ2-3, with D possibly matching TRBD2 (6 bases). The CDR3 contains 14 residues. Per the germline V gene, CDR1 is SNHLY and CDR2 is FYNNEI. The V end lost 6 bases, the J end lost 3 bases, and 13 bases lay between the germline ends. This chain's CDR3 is CASRRDRITDTQYF. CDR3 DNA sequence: TGTGCCAGCAGGCGGGACCGTATAACAGATACGCAGTATTTT.

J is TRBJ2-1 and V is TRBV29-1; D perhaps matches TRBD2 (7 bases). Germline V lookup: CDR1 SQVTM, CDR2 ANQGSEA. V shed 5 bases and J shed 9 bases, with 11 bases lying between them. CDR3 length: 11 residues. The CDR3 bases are TGCAGCGTTTGGGGGGGCGGTGAGCAGTTCTTC. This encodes CSVWGGGEQFF.

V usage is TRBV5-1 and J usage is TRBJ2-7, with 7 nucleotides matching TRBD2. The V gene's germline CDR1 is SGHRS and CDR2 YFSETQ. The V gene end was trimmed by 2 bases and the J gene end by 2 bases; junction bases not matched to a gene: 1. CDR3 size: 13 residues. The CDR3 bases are TGCGCCAGCAGCTTCGGGGGGACCTACGAGCAGTACTTC. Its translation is CASSFGGTYEQYF.

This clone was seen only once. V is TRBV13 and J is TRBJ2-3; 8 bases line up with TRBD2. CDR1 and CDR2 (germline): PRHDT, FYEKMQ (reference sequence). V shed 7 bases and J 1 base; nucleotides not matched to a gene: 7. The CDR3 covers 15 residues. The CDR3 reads CASTPREGGTDTQYF. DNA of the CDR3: TGTGCCAGCACCCCTCGGGAGGGCGGCACAGATACGCAGTATTTT.

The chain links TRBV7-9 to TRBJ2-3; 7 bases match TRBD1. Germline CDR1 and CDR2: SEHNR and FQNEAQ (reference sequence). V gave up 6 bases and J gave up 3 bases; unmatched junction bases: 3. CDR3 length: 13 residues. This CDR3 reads CASRTGSTDTQYF. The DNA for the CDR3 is TGTGCCAGCAGGACAGGGTCTACAGATACGCAGTATTTT.

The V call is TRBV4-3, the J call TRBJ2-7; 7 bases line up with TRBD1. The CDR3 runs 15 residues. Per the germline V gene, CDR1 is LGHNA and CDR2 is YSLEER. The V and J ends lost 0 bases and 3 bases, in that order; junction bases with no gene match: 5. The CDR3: CASSQDYRQGYEQYF. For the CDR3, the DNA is TGCGCCAGCAGCCAAGACTACAGACAGGGCTACGAGCAGTACTTC.

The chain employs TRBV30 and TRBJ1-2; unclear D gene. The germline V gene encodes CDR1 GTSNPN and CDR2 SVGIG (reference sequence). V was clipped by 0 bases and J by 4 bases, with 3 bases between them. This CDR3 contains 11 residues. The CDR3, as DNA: TGTGCCTGGAGTGTCCGCTATGGCTACACCTTC. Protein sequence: CAWSVRYGYTF. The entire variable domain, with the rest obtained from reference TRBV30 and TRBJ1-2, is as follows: SQTIHQWPATLVQPVGSPLSLECTVEGTSNPNLYWYRQAAGRGLQLLFYSVGIGQISSEVPQNLSASRPQDRQFILSSKKLLLSDSGFYLCAWSVRYGYTFGSGTRLTVV.

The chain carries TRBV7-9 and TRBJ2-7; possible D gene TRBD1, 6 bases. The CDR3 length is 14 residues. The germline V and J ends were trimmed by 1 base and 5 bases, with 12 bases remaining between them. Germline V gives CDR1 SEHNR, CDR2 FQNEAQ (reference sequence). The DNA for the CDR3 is TGTGCCAGCAGCTTAGTACAGGGTTTCCACGAGCAGTACTTC. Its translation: CASSLVQGFHEQYF. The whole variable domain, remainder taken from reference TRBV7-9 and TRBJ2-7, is DTGVSQNPRHKITKRGQNVTFRCDPISEHNRLYWYRQTLGQGPEFLTYFQNEAQLEKSRLLSDRFSAERPKGSFSTLEIQRTEQGDSAMYLCASSLVQGFHEQYFGPGTRLTVT.

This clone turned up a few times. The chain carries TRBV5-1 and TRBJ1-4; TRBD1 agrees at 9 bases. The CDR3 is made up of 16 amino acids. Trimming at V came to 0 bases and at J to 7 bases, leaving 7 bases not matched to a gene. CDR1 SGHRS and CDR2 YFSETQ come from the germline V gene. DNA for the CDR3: TGCGCCAGCAGCTTGGGGGACAGGGTGGATCTTGAAAAACTGTTTTTT. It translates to CASSLGDRVDLEKLFF.

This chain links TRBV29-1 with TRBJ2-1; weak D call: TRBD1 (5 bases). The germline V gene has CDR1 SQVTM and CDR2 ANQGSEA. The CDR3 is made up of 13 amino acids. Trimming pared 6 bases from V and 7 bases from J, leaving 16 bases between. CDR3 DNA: TGCAGCGTACAAGGGGTGGGGCGGAATGAGCAGTTCTTC. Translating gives CSVQGVGRNEQFF.

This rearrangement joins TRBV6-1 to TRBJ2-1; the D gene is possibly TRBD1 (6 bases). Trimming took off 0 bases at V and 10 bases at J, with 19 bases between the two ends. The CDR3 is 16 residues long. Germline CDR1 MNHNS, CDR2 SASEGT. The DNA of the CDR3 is TGTGCCAGCAGTGAAGCAACATTGGACAGTTCTTACGAGCAGTTCTTC. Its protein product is CASSEATLDSSYEQFF.

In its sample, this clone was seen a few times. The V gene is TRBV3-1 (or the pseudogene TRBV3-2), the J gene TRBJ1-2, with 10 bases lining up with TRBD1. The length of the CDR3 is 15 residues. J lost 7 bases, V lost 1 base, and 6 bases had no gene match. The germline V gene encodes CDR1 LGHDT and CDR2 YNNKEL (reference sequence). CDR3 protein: CASSQVTDRGLGYTF. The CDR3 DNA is TGTGCCAGCAGCCAAGTAACCGACAGGGGGCTTGGCTACACCTTC.

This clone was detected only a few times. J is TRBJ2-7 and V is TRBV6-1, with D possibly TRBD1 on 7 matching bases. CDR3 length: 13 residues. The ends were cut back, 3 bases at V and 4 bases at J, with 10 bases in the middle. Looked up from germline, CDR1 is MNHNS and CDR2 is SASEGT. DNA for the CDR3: TGTGCCAGCAGTGACAGGGGGGATTACGAGCAGTACTTC. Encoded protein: CASSDRGDYEQYF.

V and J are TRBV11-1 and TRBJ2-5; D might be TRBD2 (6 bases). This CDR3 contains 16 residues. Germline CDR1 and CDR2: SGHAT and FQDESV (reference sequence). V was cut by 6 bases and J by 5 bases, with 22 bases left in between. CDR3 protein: CASRLRRDGRGETQYF. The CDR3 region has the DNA TGTGCCAGCAGGCTTAGACGGGACGGGAGAGGGGAGACCCAGTACTTC.

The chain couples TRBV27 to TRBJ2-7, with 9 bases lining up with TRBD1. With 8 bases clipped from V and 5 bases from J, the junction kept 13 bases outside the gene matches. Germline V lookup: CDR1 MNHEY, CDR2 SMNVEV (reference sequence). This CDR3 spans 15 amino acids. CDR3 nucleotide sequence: TGTGCCAGCGGACTACCAGGACAGGGGTATCACGAGCAGTACTTC. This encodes CASGLPGQGYHEQYF.

The CDR3 coding sequence is TGTGCCATCAGTGATATCCGGGACCAAGAGACCCAGTACTTC. This gives the protein CAISDIRDQETQYF. The genes are TRBV10-3 and TRBJ2-5; D call uncertain. Looked up from germline, CDR1 is ENHRY and CDR2 is SYGVKD. V was shortened by 3 bases and J by 0 bases, with 8 bases between the two germline ends. CDR3 size: 14 residues.

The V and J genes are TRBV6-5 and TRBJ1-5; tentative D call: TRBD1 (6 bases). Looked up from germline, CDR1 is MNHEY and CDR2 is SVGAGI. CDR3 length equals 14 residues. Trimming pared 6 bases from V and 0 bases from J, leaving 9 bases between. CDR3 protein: CASRQGNSNQPQHF. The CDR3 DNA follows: TGTGCCAGCAGGCAGGGGAATAGCAATCAGCCCCAGCATTTT.

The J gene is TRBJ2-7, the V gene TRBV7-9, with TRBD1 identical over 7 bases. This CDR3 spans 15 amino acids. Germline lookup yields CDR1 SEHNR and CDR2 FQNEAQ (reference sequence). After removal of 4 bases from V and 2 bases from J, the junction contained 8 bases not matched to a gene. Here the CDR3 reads CASSSTGLRPYEQYF. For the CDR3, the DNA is TGTGCCAGCAGCTCGACAGGGTTGAGACCCTACGAGCAGTACTTC.

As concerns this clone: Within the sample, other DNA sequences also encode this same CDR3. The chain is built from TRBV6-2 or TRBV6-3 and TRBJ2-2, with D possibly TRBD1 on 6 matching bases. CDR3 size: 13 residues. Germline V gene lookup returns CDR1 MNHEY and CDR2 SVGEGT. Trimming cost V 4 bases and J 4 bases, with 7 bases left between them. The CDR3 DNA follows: TGTGCCAGCAGTTCAGGGGTCACCGGGGAGCTGTTTTTT. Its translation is CASSSGVTGELFF.

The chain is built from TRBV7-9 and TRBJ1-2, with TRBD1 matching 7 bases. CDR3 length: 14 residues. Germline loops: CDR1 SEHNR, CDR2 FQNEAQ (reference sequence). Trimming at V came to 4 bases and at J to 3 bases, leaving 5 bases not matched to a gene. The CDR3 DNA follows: TGTGCCAGCAGCTCGACAGGGAGGTACTATGGCTACACCTTC. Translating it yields CASSSTGRYYGYTF. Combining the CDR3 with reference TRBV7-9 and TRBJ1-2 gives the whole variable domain DTGVSQNPRHKITKRGQNVTFRCDPISEHNRLYWYRQTLGQGPEFLTYFQNEAQLEKSRLLSDRFSAERPKGSFSTLEIQRTEQGDSAMYLCASSSTGRYYGYTFGSGTRLTVV.

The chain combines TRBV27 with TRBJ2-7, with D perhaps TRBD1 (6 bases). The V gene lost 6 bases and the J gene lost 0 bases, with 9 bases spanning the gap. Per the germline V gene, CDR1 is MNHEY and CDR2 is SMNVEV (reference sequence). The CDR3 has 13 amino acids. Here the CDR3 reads CASRIGGSYEQYF. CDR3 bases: TGTGCCAGCAGGATAGGGGGCTCCTACGAGCAGTACTTC.

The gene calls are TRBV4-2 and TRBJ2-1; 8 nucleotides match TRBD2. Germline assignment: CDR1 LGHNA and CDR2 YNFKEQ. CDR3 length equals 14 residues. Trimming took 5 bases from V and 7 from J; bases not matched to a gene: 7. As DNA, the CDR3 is TGTGCCAGCAGCTACGGGGGGGCCGGGAATGAGCAGTTCTTC. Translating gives CASSYGGAGNEQFF.

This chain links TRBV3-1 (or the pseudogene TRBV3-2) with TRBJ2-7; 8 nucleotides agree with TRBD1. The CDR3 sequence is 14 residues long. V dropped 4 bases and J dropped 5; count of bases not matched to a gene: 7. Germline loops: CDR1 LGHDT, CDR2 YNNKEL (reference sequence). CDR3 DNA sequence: TGTGCCAGCAGCCTCTCTCAGGGGGCGCACGAGCAGTACTTC. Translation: CASSLSQGAHEQYF.